The next 2 T cell receptor beta chains were all read from a single sample in a study of blood T cell repertoires in COVID-19. The method was immunoSEQ multiplex PCR; TCRdb's version includes in-frame clones alone and lacks a portion of them. The table has roughly 110,000 clones, approximately 80% seen once. The specimen was peripheral blood. These receptors all stem from a man older than 75 with COVID-19, enrolled during active disease.

The chain couples TRBV19 to TRBJ1-1; weak D call: TRBD1 (5 bases). Deletions cut 3 bases from V and 0 bases from J, with 14 bases between. The CDR3 has 16 residues. From germline, CDR1 is LNHDA and CDR2 SQIVND (reference sequence). The CDR3 is CASSMSQGFMNTEAFF. Here the CDR3 DNA reads TGTGCCAGTAGTATGTCGCAGGGTTTCATGAACACTGAAGCTTTCTTT.

This chain joins TRBV7-2 and TRBJ2-3, with no clear D. V was pared by 1 base and J by 0 bases, with 5 bases between. This CDR3 spans 14 amino acids. Germline V CDR1 and CDR2: SGHTA, FQGNSA. The CDR3 region has the DNA TGTGCCAGCAGCTTAGTCGTCAGCACAGATACGCAGTATTTT. It yields the protein CASSLVVSTDTQYF.